This T cell receptor beta chain was identified in a study of prognosis after radiotherapy for stage I lung cancer. Study-wide results and caveats: TRBV and TRBJ gene usage reportedly differed between patients with and without metastases.

The ends lost 6 bases at V and 2 bases at J; junction bases unmatched: 4. The germline V gene encodes CDR1 MNHEY and CDR2 SVGEGT. This CDR3 spans 14 amino acids. This clonotype was detected many times. Its antigen remains unidentified. Genomic DNA was subjected to two-round multiplex PCR for amplification of TCR beta CDR3. Primers were specific to each TRBV and TRBJ gene in first-round PCR. TCRdb passed the multiplex PCR reads through MiXCR, listing each CDR3 protein once. The repertoire consists of more than 20,000 distinct CDR3 sequences, with about 40% occurring once and the leading ten covering roughly 32%.

The sequence was obtained from a donor at least 50 years old with non-small cell lung cancer. The genes are TRBV6-2 or TRBV6-3 and TRBJ1-2, with TRBD1 matching 9 bases. The sequencing here drew on PBMCs, taken before or after stereotactic body radiation therapy (not recorded which). CDR3 loop: CASRNRGLNYGYTF. DNA for the CDR3: TGTGCCAGCAGGAACAGGGGGCTAAACTATGGCTACACCTTC.